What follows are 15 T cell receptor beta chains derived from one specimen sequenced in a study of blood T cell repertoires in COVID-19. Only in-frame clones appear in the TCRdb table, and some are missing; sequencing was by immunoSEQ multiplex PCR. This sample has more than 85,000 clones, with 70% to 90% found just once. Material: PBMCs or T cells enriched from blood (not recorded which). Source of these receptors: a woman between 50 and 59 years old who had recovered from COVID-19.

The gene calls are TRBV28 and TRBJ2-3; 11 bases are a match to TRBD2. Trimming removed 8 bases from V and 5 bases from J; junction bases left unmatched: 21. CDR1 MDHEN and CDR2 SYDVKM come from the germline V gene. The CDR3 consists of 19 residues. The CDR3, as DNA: TGTGCCAGCCCTAGTTCGGAGGGGGTACTAGCGGGAGATGTAGATACGCAGTATTTT. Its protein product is CASPSSEGVLAGDVDTQYF.

The CDR3 loop reads CASSPSGRANQPQHF. Here the CDR3 DNA reads TGTGCCAGCAGCCCCAGTGGGAGGGCCAATCAGCCCCAGCATTTT. This chain uses TRBV28 with TRBJ1-5; D remains ambiguous. Trimming stripped 6 bases from V and 3 bases from J, with 15 bases between. Per the germline V gene, CDR1 is MDHEN and CDR2 is SYDVKM. There are 15 residues in the CDR3.

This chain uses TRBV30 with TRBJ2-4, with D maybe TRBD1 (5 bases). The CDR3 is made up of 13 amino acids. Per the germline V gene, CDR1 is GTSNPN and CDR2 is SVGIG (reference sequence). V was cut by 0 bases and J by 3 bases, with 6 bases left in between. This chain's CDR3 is CAWSVDSKNIQYF. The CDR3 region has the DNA TGTGCCTGGAGTGTAGACAGCAAAAACATTCAGTACTTC.

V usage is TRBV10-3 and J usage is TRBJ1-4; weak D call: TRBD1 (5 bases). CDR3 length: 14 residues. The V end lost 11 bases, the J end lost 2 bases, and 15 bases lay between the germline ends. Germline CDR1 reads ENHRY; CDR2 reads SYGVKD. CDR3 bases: TGTGCCGTGGGATACGGGGGGACTAATGAAAAACTGTTTTTT. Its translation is CAVGYGGTNEKLFF.

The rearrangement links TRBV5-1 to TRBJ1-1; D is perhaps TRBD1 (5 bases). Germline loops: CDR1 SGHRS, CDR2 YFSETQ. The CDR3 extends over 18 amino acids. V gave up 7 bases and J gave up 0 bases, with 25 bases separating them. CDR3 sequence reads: CASRLPVSGASMNTEAFF. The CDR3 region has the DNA TGCGCCAGCCGTTTGCCTGTCAGCGGGGCTTCAATGAACACTGAAGCTTTCTTT.

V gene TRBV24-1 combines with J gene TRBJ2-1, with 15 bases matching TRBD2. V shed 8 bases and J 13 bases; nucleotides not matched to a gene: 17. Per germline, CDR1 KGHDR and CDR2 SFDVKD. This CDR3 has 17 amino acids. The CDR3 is CATKGTSGGKTSDAQFF. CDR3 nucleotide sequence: TGTGCCACCAAGGGGACTAGCGGGGGGAAAACCTCAGATGCCCAGTTCTTC.

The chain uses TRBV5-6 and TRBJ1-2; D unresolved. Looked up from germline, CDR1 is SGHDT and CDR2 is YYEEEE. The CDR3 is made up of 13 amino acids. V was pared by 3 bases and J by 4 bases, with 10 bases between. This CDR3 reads CASSSQHGYGYTF. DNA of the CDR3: TGTGCCAGCAGCTCGCAACATGGCTATGGCTACACCTTC.

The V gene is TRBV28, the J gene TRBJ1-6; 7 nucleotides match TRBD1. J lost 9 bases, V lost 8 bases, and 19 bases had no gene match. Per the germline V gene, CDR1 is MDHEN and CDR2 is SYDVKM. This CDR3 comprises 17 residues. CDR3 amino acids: CASDGTVGVLSASPLHF. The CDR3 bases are TGTGCCAGCGATGGGACAGTTGGTGTATTGTCGGCTTCACCCCTCCACTTT.

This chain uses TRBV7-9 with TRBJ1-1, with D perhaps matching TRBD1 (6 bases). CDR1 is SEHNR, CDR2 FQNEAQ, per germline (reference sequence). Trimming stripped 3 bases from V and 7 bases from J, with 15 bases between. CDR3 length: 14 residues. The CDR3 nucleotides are TGTGCCAGCAGCTTTAACCCGCAGGGGAGTGAAGCTTTCTTT. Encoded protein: CASSFNPQGSEAFF.

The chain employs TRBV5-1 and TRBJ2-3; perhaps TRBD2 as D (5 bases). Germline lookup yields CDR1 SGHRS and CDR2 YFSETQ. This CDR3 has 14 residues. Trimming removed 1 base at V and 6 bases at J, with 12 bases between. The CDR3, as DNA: TGCGCCAGCAGCTTGTTGAGGGCAAGGGATACGCAGTATTTT. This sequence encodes CASSLLRARDTQYF.

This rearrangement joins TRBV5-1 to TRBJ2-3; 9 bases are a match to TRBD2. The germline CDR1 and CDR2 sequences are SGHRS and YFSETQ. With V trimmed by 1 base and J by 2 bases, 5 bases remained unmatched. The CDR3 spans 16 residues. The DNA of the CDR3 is TGCGCCAGCAGCTTGTCTCCTAGCGGGGCCACAGATACGCAGTATTTT. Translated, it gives CASSLSPSGATDTQYF.

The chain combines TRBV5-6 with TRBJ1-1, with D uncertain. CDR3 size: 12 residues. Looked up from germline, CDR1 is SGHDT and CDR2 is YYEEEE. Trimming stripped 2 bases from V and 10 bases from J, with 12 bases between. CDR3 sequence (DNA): TGTGCCAGCAGCTTCTTGAGGCGAGCAGCTTTCTTT. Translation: CASSFLRRAAFF.

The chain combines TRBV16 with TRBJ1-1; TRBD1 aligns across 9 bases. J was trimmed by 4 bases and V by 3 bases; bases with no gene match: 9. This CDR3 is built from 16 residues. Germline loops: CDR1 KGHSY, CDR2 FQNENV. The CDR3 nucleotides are TGTGCCAGCAGCCACAATCCGGGACAGGGAAGCACTGAAGCTTTCTTT. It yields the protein CASSHNPGQGSTEAFF.

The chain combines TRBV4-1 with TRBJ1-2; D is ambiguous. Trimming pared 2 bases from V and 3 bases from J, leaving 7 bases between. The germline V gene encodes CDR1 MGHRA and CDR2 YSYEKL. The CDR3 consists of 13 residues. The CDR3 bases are TGCGCCAGCAGCCAAATTGGAGACTATGGCTACACCTTC. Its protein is CASSQIGDYGYTF.

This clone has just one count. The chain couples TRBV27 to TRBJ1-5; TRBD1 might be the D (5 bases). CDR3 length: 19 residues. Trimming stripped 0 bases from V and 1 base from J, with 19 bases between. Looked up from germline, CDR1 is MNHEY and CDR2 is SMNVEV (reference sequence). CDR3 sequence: CASSLSMGGGATSNQPQHF. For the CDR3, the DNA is TGTGCCAGCAGTTTATCGATGGGGGGAGGGGCAACGAGCAATCAGCCCCAGCATTTT.